Listed here is a single TCR beta chain. This CDR3 comprises 13 residues. CDR1 and CDR2 (germline): KGHSH, LQKENI. Trimming took 0 bases from V and 11 from J, leaving 13 bases between them. TCRdb's copy holds only in-frame clones and misses some; the assay was immunoSEQ multiplex PCR. The data show roughly 200,000 clones, 78% seen once. The sample comes from a study of blood T cell repertoires in COVID-19. The source is a woman of 80 years or more with active or convalescent COVID-19. Input material: peripheral blood. The rearrangement links TRBV18 to TRBJ1-1; no clear D. The CDR3 region has the DNA TGTGCCAGCTCACCACCGCCCAGGTCAAATGCTTTCTTT. Translation: CASSPPPRSNAFF. Full variable domain (outside the CDR3, taken from reference TRBV18 and TRBJ1-1): NAGVMQNPRHLVRRRGQEARLRCSPMKGHSHVYWYRQLPEEGLKFMVYLQKENIIDESGMPKERFSAEFPKEGPSILRIQQVVRGDSAAYFCASSPPPRSNAFFGQGTRLTVV.